This is a list of T cell receptor beta chains from one sample in a study of cytomegalovirus exposure and HLA in healthy donors. Profiled with immunoSEQ multiplex PCR; TCRdb holds only in-frame clones, not every one. The table lists around 150,000 clones, about 74% of them singletons. The sequencing input was PBMCs. The source of these receptors is a man aged 40-49 years in good health and CMV-seronegative. Each CDR3 is given with its conserved first and last residue. The D gene is left open where the match is weak. Clone size is stated in some rows and not others, as once, few, many or a class when expanded.

abundance: .
v_gene: TRBV7-3
d_gene: TRBD2
len: 15
j_gene: TRBJ2-7
CDR3nt: TGTGCCAGCAGCCCTCAGCGGGAGACTCGGGACGAGCAGTACTTC
CDR3aa: CASSPQRETRDEQYF

abundance: .
v_gene: TRBV5-1
d_gene: .
len: 16
j_gene: TRBJ2-5
CDR3nt: TGCGCCAGCAGCTGGGAGCCAGCAACTAGCCAAGAGACCCAGTACTTC
CDR3aa: CASSWEPATSQETQYF

abundance: .
v_gene: TRBV9
d_gene: TRBD1
len: 17
j_gene: TRBJ1-2
CDR3nt: TGTGCCAGCAGCGTAGGTGAACAGGGGATAGGATCCTATGGCTACACCTTC
CDR3aa: CASSVGEQGIGSYGYTF

abundance: .
v_gene: TRBV27
d_gene: TRBD1
len: 15
j_gene: TRBJ2-7
CDR3nt: TGTGCCAGCAGTTACGCCACCGGGACAGATTACGAGCAGTACTTC
CDR3aa: CASSYATGTDYEQYF

abundance: .
v_gene: TRBV6-1
d_gene: .
len: 14
j_gene: TRBJ1-4
CDR3nt: TGTGCCAGCAGACGGGACACCACTAATGAAAAACTGTTTTTT
CDR3aa: CASRRDTTNEKLFF

abundance: .
v_gene: TRBV30
d_gene: .
len: 12
j_gene: TRBJ1-4
CDR3nt: TGTGCCTGGAGTGGACAGAATGAAAAACTGTTTTTT
CDR3aa: CAWSGQNEKLFF

abundance: .
v_gene: TRBV18
d_gene: TRBD2
len: 17
j_gene: TRBJ2-5
CDR3nt: TGTGCCAGCTCACCCAATGGGGGAGGGCCAAGGAAGGAGACCCAGTACTTC
CDR3aa: CASSPNGGGPRKETQYF

abundance: .
v_gene: TRBV9
d_gene: .
len: 14
j_gene: TRBJ2-7
CDR3nt: TGTGCCAGCAGCGTATGGGCAGCATCCTACGAGCAGTACTTC
CDR3aa: CASSVWAASYEQYF

abundance: .
v_gene: TRBV2
d_gene: .
len: 14
j_gene: TRBJ1-2
CDR3nt: TGTGCCAGCAGTGACGCCCTATTAGGAGTAGGCTACACCTTC
CDR3aa: CASSDALLGVGYTF

abundance: .
v_gene: TRBV2
d_gene: TRBD2
len: 17
j_gene: TRBJ2-3
CDR3nt: TGTGCCAGCCTTACGGGGCGGGGGGCAGGGGCGGCAGATACGCAGTATTTT
CDR3aa: CASLTGRGAGAADTQYF

abundance: .
v_gene: TRBV30
d_gene: TRBD2
len: 14
j_gene: TRBJ2-1
CDR3nt: TGTGCCCGTTCCGGGACTAGCGTGAGGGATGAGCAGTTCTTC
CDR3aa: CARSGTSVRDEQFF

abundance: .
v_gene: TRBV6-1
d_gene: TRBD1
len: 14
j_gene: TRBJ1-2
CDR3nt: TGTGCCAGCAGTGAACAGGGGGAAAGCTATGGCTACACCTTC
CDR3aa: CASSEQGESYGYTF

abundance: .
v_gene: TRBV30
d_gene: TRBD2
len: 13
j_gene: TRBJ2-3
CDR3nt: TGTGCCTGGAGTGTTCGGGAGGGAGATACGCAGTATTTT
CDR3aa: CAWSVREGDTQYF

abundance: .
v_gene: TRBV6-6
d_gene: .
len: 14
j_gene: TRBJ1-5
CDR3nt: TGTGCCAGCAGTAGTTCACATAGCAATCAGCCCCAGCATTTT
CDR3aa: CASSSSHSNQPQHF

abundance: .
v_gene: TRBV18
d_gene: TRBD1
len: 16
j_gene: TRBJ2-2
CDR3nt: TGTGCCAGCTCACCACCGTTTGCAGGGGGCGCCGGGGAGCTGTTTTTT
CDR3aa: CASSPPFAGGAGELFF

abundance: once
v_gene: TRBV7-3
d_gene: TRBD2
len: 16
j_gene: TRBJ2-3
CDR3nt: TGTGCCAGCAGCTTAAAAGGACTAGCGGGACCTCATACGCAGTATTTT
CDR3aa: CASSLKGLAGPHTQYF

abundance: .
v_gene: TRBV12-5
d_gene: TRBD1
len: 14
j_gene: TRBJ2-7
CDR3nt: TGTGCTAGTGGTCCATCGACAGGGGGAGACGAGCAGTACTTC
CDR3aa: CASGPSTGGDEQYF

abundance: .
v_gene: TRBV9
d_gene: .
len: 18
j_gene: TRBJ2-7
CDR3nt: TGTGCCAGCAGCCTCGGGGACATCGGAATCGAACCCTCCTACGAGCAGTACTTC
CDR3aa: CASSLGDIGIEPSYEQYF

abundance: few
v_gene: TRBV30
d_gene: TRBD1
len: 17
j_gene: TRBJ2-2
CDR3nt: TGTGCCTGGAGAAGGGGGCCGCAGGGCGCGAACACCGGGGAGCTGTTTTTT
CDR3aa: CAWRRGPQGANTGELFF

abundance: .
v_gene: TRBV28
d_gene: TRBD2
len: 18
j_gene: TRBJ2-6
CDR3nt: TGTGCCAGCAGTACCTCGGGGGAGGGGCACTCTGGGGCCAACGTCCTGACTTTC
CDR3aa: CASSTSGEGHSGANVLTF

abundance: .
v_gene: TRBV28
d_gene: TRBD2
len: 15
j_gene: TRBJ2-1
CDR3nt: TGTGCCAGCAGTTCTAGCGGGGTATTCTACAATGAGCAGTTCTTC
CDR3aa: CASSSSGVFYNEQFF

abundance: .
v_gene: TRBV11-3
d_gene: TRBD1
len: 15
j_gene: TRBJ2-1
CDR3nt: TGTGCCAGCAGCTCAGGACAGGGCGCCTACAATGAGCAGTTCTTC
CDR3aa: CASSSGQGAYNEQFF

abundance: once
v_gene: TRBV2
d_gene: .
len: 18
j_gene: TRBJ2-3
CDR3nt: TGTGCCAGCAGTGAAGCGTTTTTTGCGGGGGCAAGCACAGATACGCAGTATTTT
CDR3aa: CASSEAFFAGASTDTQYF

abundance: .
v_gene: TRBV4-3
d_gene: TRBD1
len: 16
j_gene: TRBJ2-2
CDR3nt: TGCGCCAGCAGCCAAGGCGCGGGACAGGGAACCGGGGAGCTGTTTTTT
CDR3aa: CASSQGAGQGTGELFF

abundance: .
v_gene: TRBV5-1
d_gene: .
len: 11
j_gene: TRBJ2-2
CDR3nt: TGCGCCAGCAGGTTTTCGGGGGAGCTGTTTTTT
CDR3aa: CASRFSGELFF

abundance: .
v_gene: TRBV30
d_gene: TRBD2
len: 16
j_gene: TRBJ2-3
CDR3nt: TGTGCCTGGAGTGCTTCGACTAGCGTAGCCTCAGATACGCAGTATTTT
CDR3aa: CAWSASTSVASDTQYF

abundance: few
v_gene: TRBV30
d_gene: TRBD1
len: 14
j_gene: TRBJ1-2
CDR3nt: TGTGCCTGGAGCCGAGGAGGGGGCCCCTATGGCTACACCTTC
CDR3aa: CAWSRGGGPYGYTF

abundance: once
v_gene: TRBV18
d_gene: .
len: 15
j_gene: TRBJ2-5
CDR3nt: TGTGCCAGCTCACCAACGACGGGAGCCCAAGAGACCCAGTACTTC
CDR3aa: CASSPTTGAQETQYF

abundance: .
v_gene: TRBV7-8
d_gene: TRBD1
len: 15
j_gene: TRBJ1-4
CDR3nt: TGTGCCAGCAGCTTAGTTGGTGACAGGGGTGAAAAACTGTTTTTT
CDR3aa: CASSLVGDRGEKLFF

abundance: .
v_gene: TRBV9
d_gene: .
len: 17
j_gene: TRBJ2-5
CDR3nt: TGTGCCAGCAGCGTGATCCGACAGGGGAGGGAGAGAGAGACCCAGTACTTC
CDR3aa: CASSVIRQGRERETQYF

abundance: .
v_gene: TRBV6-5
d_gene: TRBD1
len: 13
j_gene: TRBJ1-1
CDR3nt: TGTGCCAGCAGAGACAGGGCTAGCACTGAAGCTTTCTTT
CDR3aa: CASRDRASTEAFF

abundance: .
v_gene: TRBV6-5
d_gene: .
len: 16
j_gene: TRBJ2-1
CDR3nt: TGTGCCAGCAGTTGGCTCTTTTTAAGCTCCTACAATGAGCAGTTCTTC
CDR3aa: CASSWLFLSSYNEQFF

abundance: .
v_gene: TRBV9
d_gene: .
len: 16
j_gene: TRBJ1-1
CDR3nt: TGTGCCAGCAACCCAAGCTACAGGGCATCGAACACTGAAGCTTTCTTT
CDR3aa: CASNPSYRASNTEAFF

abundance: .
v_gene: TRBV7-2
d_gene: .
len: 15
j_gene: TRBJ1-1
CDR3nt: TGTGCCAGCACCTGGCGCGGGGGCTCTGACACTGAAGCTTTCTTT
CDR3aa: CASTWRGGSDTEAFF

abundance: .
v_gene: TRBV30
d_gene: .
len: 12
j_gene: TRBJ2-3
CDR3nt: TGTGCCTGGAGTGTATCTAGAGATACGCAGTATTTT
CDR3aa: CAWSVSRDTQYF

abundance: .
v_gene: TRBV18
d_gene: .
len: 13
j_gene: TRBJ1-2
CDR3nt: TGTGCCAGCTCACAGTCAGGGTTCGATGGCTACACCTTC
CDR3aa: CASSQSGFDGYTF

abundance: .
v_gene: TRBV7-8
d_gene: .
len: 16
j_gene: TRBJ1-3
CDR3nt: TGTGCCAGCAGCTTAGCGCTGACAAGAACTGGAAACACCATATATTTT
CDR3aa: CASSLALTRTGNTIYF

abundance: .
v_gene: TRBV28
d_gene: TRBD1
len: 16
j_gene: TRBJ2-3
CDR3nt: TGTGCCAGCAGTTTCCGACAGGGGAGTCAATCGGATACGCAGTATTTT
CDR3aa: CASSFRQGSQSDTQYF

abundance: few
v_gene: TRBV28
d_gene: .
len: 14
j_gene: TRBJ1-2
CDR3nt: TGTGCCAGCAGTTTAGGCGGTCCTAACTATGGCTACACCTTC
CDR3aa: CASSLGGPNYGYTF

abundance: .
v_gene: TRBV18
d_gene: .
len: 13
j_gene: TRBJ1-1
CDR3nt: TGTGCCAGCTCCAGAGCGAGGGACACTGAAGCTTTCTTT
CDR3aa: CASSRARDTEAFF

abundance: .
v_gene: TRBV28
d_gene: TRBD1
len: 17
j_gene: TRBJ1-3
CDR3nt: TGTGCCAGCGAGGAGGGGGCAGGGGGCATCTCTGGAAACACCATATATTTT
CDR3aa: CASEEGAGGISGNTIYF

abundance: .
v_gene: TRBV4-3
d_gene: TRBD1
len: 14
j_gene: TRBJ2-3
CDR3nt: TGCGCCAGCAGCCAGCCGGGACAGACAGATACGCAGTATTTT
CDR3aa: CASSQPGQTDTQYF

abundance: .
v_gene: TRBV2
d_gene: .
len: 16
j_gene: TRBJ2-2
CDR3nt: TGTGCCAGCAGTGACCGGGGAGGCGGAGTCACCGGGGAGCTGTTTTTT
CDR3aa: CASSDRGGGVTGELFF

abundance: .
v_gene: TRBV7-9
d_gene: .
len: 14
j_gene: TRBJ2-1
CDR3nt: TGTGCCAGCAGCCACCCCGCGTTAGCCCATGAGCAGTTCTTC
CDR3aa: CASSHPALAHEQFF